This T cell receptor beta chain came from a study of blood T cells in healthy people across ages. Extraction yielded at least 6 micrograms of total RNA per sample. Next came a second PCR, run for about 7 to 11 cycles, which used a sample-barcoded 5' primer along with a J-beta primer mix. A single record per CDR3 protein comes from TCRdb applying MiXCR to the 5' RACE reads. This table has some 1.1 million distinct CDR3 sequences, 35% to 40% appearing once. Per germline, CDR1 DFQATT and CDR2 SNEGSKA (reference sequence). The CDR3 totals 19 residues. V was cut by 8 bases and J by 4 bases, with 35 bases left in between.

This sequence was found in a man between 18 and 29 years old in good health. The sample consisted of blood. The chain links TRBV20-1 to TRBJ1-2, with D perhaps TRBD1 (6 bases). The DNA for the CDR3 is TGCAGTCCCGTACGGTCTACTAAGCATGTCCGGGACAAGCGCTATGGCTACACCTTC. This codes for CSPVRSTKHVRDKRYGYTF.